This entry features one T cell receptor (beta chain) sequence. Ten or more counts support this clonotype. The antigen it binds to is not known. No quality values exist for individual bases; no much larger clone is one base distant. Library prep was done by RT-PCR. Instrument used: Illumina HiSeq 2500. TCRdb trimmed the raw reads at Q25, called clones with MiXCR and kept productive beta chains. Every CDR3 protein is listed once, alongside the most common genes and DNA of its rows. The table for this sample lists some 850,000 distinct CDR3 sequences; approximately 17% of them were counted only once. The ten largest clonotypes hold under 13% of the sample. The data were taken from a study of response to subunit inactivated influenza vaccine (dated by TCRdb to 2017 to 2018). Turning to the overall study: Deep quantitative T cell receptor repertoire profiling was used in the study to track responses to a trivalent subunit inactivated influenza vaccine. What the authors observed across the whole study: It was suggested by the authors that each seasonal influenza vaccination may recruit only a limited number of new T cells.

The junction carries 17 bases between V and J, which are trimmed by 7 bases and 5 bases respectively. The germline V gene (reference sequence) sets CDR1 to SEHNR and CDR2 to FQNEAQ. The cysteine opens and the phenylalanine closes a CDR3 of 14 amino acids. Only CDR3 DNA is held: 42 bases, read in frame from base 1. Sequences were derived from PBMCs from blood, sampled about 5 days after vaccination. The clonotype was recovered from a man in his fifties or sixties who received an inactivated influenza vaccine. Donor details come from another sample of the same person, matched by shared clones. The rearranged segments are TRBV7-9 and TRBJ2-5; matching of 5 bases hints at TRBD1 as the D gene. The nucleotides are TGTGCCAGCAACACCGGGCAGGGTTCGGAGACCCAGTACTTC. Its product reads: CASNTGQGSETQYF.